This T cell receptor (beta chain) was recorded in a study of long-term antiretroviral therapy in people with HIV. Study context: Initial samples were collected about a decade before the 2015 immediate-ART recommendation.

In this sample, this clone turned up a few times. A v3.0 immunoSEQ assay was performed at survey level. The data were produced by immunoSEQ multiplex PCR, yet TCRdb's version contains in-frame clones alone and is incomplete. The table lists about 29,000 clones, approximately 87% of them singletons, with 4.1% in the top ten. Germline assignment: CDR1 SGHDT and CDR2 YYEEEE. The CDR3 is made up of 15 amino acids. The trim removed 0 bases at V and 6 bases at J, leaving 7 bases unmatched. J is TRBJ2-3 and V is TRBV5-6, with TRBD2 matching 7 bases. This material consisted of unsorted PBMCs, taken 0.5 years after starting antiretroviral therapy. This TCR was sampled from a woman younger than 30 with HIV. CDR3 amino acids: CASSLAGSGQDTQYF. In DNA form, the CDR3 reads TGTGCCAGCAGCTTGGCGGGTAGCGGGCAGGATACGCAGTATTTT.